Presented here are 9 T cell receptor beta chains from one specimen sequenced in a study of vaccination and CD4 T cells after COVID-19. Sequencing of cultured CD4+ T cell DNA used the Oncomine TCR Beta short-read assay. TCRdb re-called the PCR reads through MiXCR, storing one row per CDR3 protein. Of around 3,000 distinct CDR3 sequences listed, approximately 80% are singletons. The treatment is: roughly 10-day PBMC culture with coronavirus spike peptide pools or control peptides (ViraFEST assay). Their recognized antigens are unknown. Source material: CD4+ T cells from blood, cultured in vitro. The source is a human donor who had recovered from COVID-19.

This rearrangement joins TRBV6-5 to TRBJ2-3; 12 bases are shared with TRBD1. The CDR3 contains 17 residues. J gave up 5 bases and V 0 bases, and 6 bases lay outside the gene matches. The germline V gene encodes CDR1 MNHEY and CDR2 SVGAGI. CDR3 bases: TGTGCCAGCAGTTACTCAGGCGGGACAGGGGGCGGAGATACGCAGTATTTT. It yields the protein CASSYSGGTGGGDTQYF.

Turning to this clonotype: The germline gene is not matched at one end of the junction; a read error may be the cause. The V and J genes are TRBV7-9 and TRBJ1-1; tentatively, D is TRBD1 (5 bases). The CDR3 consists of 15 residues. The germline V gene encodes CDR1 SEHNR and CDR2 FQNEAQ (reference sequence). The CDR3 is CASRLGDQSNTEAFF. The CDR3 DNA reads as TGTGCCAGCAGGTTAGGGGACCAGTCGAACACTGAAGCTTTCTTT.

This chain uses TRBV10-3 with TRBJ1-2; D gene uncertain. V shed 2 bases and J shed 8 bases, with 12 bases lying between them. Per the germline V gene, CDR1 is ENHRY and CDR2 is SYGVKD. The CDR3 has 13 residues. The CDR3 loop is CAISERPSEGYTF. The CDR3 nucleotides are TGTGCCATCAGTGAGCGACCTTCAGAGGGCTACACCTTC.

The chain combines TRBV12-3 or TRBV12-4 with TRBJ1-2; TRBD1 is a possible D gene (5 bases). The CDR3 sequence is 15 residues long. V was shortened by 3 bases and J by 6 bases, with 17 bases between the two germline ends. The CDR3 nucleotides are TGTGCCAGCAGTTTGCGGCAGGGAGGGCCTAATGGCTACACCTTC. It translates to CASSLRQGGPNGYTF.

The chain links TRBV18 to TRBJ1-2, with 9 bases aligning to TRBD1. CDR1 is KGHSH and CDR2 is LQKENI in the germline V gene. Trimming at V came to 1 base and at J to 7 bases, leaving 1 base not matched to a gene. CDR3 length: 13 residues. CDR3 nucleotide sequence: TGTGCCAGCTCACCACAGACAGGGGGTGGCTACACCTTC. Protein: CASSPQTGGGYTF.

This clonotype came up once. The genes are TRBV7-9 and TRBJ2-3; D is perhaps TRBD2 (6 bases). Trimming left V 3 bases short and J 2 bases short, with 9 bases between. The CDR3 contains 14 residues. Germline V gene lookup returns CDR1 SEHNR and CDR2 FQNEAQ (reference sequence). CDR3: CASSLEGPTDTQYF. CDR3 DNA sequence: TGTGCCAGCAGCTTGGAGGGCCCCACAGATACGCAGTATTTT.

The gene calls are TRBV7-2 and TRBJ2-1; D not resolved. CDR1 and CDR2 (germline): SGHTA, FQGNSA. CDR3 length equals 13 residues. Deletions cut 0 bases from V and 13 bases from J, with 13 bases between. DNA for the CDR3: TGTGCCAGCAGCTTAGCCCCTGAGTCCTATCAGTTCTTC. Translation: CASSLAPESYQFF.

The CDR3 here is CSATVSGTRDTGELFF. In nucleotides, the CDR3 is TGCAGTGCCACAGTCTCCGGGACTAGGGACACCGGGGAGCTGTTTTTT. This chain connects TRBV20-1 to TRBJ2-2, with 8 bases identical to TRBD2. The CDR3 sequence is 16 residues long. Germline CDR1 reads DFQATT; CDR2 reads SNEGSKA (reference sequence). The ends lost 6 bases at V and 3 bases at J; junction bases unmatched: 12.

The rearrangement uses TRBV27 and TRBJ1-5; D might be TRBD1 (5 bases). The CDR3 covers 13 residues. Trimming removed 6 bases from V and 4 bases from J, with 10 bases in between. Per germline, CDR1 MNHEY and CDR2 SMNVEV (reference sequence). The CDR3 sequence is CASRTGRNQPQHF. CDR3 nucleotides: TGTGCCAGCAGAACAGGACGGAATCAGCCCCAGCATTTT.